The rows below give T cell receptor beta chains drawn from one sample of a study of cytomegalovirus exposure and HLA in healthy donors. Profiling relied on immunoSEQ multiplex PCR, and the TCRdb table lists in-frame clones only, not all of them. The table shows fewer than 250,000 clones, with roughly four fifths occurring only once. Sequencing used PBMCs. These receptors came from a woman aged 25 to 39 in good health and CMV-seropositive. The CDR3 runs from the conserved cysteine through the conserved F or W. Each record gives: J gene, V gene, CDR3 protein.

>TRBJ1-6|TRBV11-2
CASSPGQDYSPLHF
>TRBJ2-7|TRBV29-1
CSVEMPDRGLYF
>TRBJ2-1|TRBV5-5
CASSLGLAGEWDEQFF
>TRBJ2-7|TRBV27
CASSPRQKGNEQYF
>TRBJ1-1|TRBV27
CASSLSISGNTEAFF
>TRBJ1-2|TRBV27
CASSGAGGYTF
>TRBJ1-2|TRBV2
CASSEAYYGYTF
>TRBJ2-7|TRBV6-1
CASSPRDRDWYEQYF
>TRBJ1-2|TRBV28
CASSLSRRQGSYTF
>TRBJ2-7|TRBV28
CASGSSSYEQYF
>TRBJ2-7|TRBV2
CASSEGGNSYEQYF
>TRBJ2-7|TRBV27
CASSLSSGLYEQYF
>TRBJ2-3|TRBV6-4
CAGSDGPSGGDTQYF
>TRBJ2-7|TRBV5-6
CASSWPNRGVYEQYF
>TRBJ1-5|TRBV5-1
CASPRRGKRSNQPQHF
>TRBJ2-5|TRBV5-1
CASSFATGVETQYF
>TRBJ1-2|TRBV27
CASSLSLGTGYNYGYTF
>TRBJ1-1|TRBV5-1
CASSLAGIGTGFGTEAFF
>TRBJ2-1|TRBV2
CASSETGAGNEQFF
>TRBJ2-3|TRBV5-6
CASGERSTDTQYF
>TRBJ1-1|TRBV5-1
CASSLVGIEAFF
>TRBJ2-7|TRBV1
CTSSLRVASYEQYF
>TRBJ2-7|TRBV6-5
CASSSLGGNFYEQYF
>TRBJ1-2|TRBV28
CASSTKRQGNHYGYTF
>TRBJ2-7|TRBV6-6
CASSYSLDPSSYEQYF
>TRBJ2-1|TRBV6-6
CASSYSGVGYNEQFF
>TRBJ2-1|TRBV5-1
CASSLGREGSEQFF
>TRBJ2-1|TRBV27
CASSPPGGNEQFF
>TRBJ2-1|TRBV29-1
CSVEASGRAYNEQFF
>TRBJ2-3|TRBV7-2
CASVEGLAGLIGTDTQYF
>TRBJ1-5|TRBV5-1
CASSFTGGVNQPQHF
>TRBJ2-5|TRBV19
CASTGTRQETQYF
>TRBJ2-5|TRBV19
CASSIAGGRLETQYF
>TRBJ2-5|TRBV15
CATSIDRQETQYF
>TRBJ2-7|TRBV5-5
CASSGGTGGPYEQYF
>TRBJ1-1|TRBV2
CASSFQTRRDRGDTEAFF
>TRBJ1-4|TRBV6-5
CASTAGEKLFF
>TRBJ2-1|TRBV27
CASTILAGAYNEQFF
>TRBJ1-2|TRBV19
CASTPVGGRYGYTF
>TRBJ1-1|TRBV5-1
CASSFAPGRGGNTEAFF
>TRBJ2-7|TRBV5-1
CASSWADPSYEQYF
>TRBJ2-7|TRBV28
CASSQDYEQYF
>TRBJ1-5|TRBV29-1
CSVVGGAGQPQHF
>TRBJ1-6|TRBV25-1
CASRGAGLNSPLHF
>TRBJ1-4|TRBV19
CASRANRATNEKLFF
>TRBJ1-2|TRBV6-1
CASSDPGQGAYGYTF
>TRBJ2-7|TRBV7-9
CASSRGTGGLEQYF
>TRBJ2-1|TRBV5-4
CASSYGSARSYNEQFF
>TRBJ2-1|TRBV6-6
CASSYDIQGNEQFF
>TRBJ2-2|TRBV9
CASSPGTSNRELFF
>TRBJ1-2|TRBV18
CASSPDRESYGYTF